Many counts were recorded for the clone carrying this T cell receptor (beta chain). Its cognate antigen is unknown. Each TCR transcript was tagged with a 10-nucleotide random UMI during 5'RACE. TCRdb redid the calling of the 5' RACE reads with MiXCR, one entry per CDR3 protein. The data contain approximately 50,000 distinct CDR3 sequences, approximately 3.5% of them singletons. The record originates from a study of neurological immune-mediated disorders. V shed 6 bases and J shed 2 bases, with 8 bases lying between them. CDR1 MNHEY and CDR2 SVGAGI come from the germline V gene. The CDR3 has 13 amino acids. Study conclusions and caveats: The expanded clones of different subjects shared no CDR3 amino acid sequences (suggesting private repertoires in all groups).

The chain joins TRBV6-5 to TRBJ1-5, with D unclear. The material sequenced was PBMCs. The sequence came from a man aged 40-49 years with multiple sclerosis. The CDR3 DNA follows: TGTGCCAGCAGGGAGGACGGCAATCAGCCCCAGCATTTT. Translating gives CASREDGNQPQHF.